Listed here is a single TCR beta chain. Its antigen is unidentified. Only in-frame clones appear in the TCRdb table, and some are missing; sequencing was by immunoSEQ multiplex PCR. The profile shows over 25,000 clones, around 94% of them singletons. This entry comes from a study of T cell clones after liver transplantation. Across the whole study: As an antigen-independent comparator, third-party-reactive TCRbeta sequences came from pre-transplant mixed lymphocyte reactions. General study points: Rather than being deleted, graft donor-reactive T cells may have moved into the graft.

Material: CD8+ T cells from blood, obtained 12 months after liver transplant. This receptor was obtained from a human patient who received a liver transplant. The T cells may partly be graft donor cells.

CDR3 region: CASSQGGLAAQETQYF. The CDR3 nucleotides are TGCGCCAGCAGCCAAGGGGGACTAGCGGCCCAAGAGACCCAGTACTTC. This chain connects TRBV4-1 to TRBJ2-5, with 11 bases lining up with TRBD2. Germline CDR1 MGHRA, CDR2 YSYEKL. This CDR3 has 16 residues. With V trimmed by 1 base and J by 1 base, 2 bases remained unmatched.